The rows below give T cell receptor beta chains drawn from one sample of a study of blood T cell repertoires in COVID-19. TCRdb keeps only in-frame clones here, not all; method: immunoSEQ multiplex PCR. Found here are about 150,000 clones, around three quarters of them singletons; the top ten hold 1.5% to 2%. What was sequenced was peripheral blood. The receptors were gathered from a man aged 80 or over with acute or convalescent COVID-19. Each CDR3 is given with its conserved first and last residue. The order of the fields is CDR3 length, D gene, clone size, J gene, V gene, CDR3 DNA, CDR3 protein. The D gene is left open where the match is weak. For some rows the clone size is stated as once, few or many, or as a class when expanded; others skip it.

len: 15; d_gene: .; abundance: .; j_gene: TRBJ2-5; v_gene: TRBV5-4; CDR3nt: TGTGCCAGCAGCTCGGGCGGGGTGCTTCAAGAGACCCAGTACTTC; CDR3aa: CASSSGGVLQETQYF
len: 18; d_gene: TRBD2; abundance: .; j_gene: TRBJ2-2; v_gene: TRBV27; CDR3nt: TGTGCCAGCAGCCCTAGCGGCCTCGCCGATCGGAACACCGGGGAGCTGTTTTTT; CDR3aa: CASSPSGLADRNTGELFF
len: 14; d_gene: .; abundance: .; j_gene: TRBJ2-2; v_gene: TRBV11-3; CDR3nt: TGTGCCAGCTCGGGGACAACCTACACCGGGGAGCTGTTTTTT; CDR3aa: CASSGTTYTGELFF
len: 17; d_gene: TRBD2; abundance: .; j_gene: TRBJ2-2; v_gene: TRBV10-1; CDR3nt: TGCGCCAGCAGTGAAAGTAGCGGGGGCCCGAACACCGGGGAGCTGTTTTTT; CDR3aa: CASSESSGGPNTGELFF
len: 14; d_gene: .; abundance: .; j_gene: TRBJ2-2; v_gene: TRBV2; CDR3nt: TGTGCCAGCAAATGGGAGGCGAACACCGGGGAGCTGTTTTTT; CDR3aa: CASKWEANTGELFF
len: 14; d_gene: TRBD1; abundance: .; j_gene: TRBJ1-2; v_gene: TRBV19; CDR3nt: TGTGCCAGTAGTTGGGGACAGGGTAACTATGGCTACACCTTC; CDR3aa: CASSWGQGNYGYTF
len: 16; d_gene: TRBD2; abundance: .; j_gene: TRBJ2-2; v_gene: TRBV10-3; CDR3nt: TGTGCCACGGGACTAGCGGGGGGATCGAACACCGGGGAGCTGTTTTTT; CDR3aa: CATGLAGGSNTGELFF
len: 14; d_gene: .; abundance: .; j_gene: TRBJ2-7; v_gene: TRBV6-1; CDR3nt: TGTGCCAGCAGTGAAGCCAGCAGGGGATACGAGCAGTACTTC; CDR3aa: CASSEASRGYEQYF
len: 14; d_gene: .; abundance: once; j_gene: TRBJ1-5; v_gene: TRBV7-2; CDR3nt: TGTGCCAGCAGCTCTTACACCACAGATCAGCCCCAGCATTTT; CDR3aa: CASSSYTTDQPQHF
len: 14; d_gene: .; abundance: once; j_gene: TRBJ2-4; v_gene: TRBV3-1/TRBV3-2; CDR3nt: TGTGCCAGCAGCCAAGGGACAGGGAGGGACATTCAGTACTTC; CDR3aa: CASSQGTGRDIQYF
len: 13; d_gene: .; abundance: .; j_gene: TRBJ2-5; v_gene: TRBV30; CDR3nt: TGTGCCTGGAGTTTTAATCAGCAAGAGACCCAGTACTTC; CDR3aa: CAWSFNQQETQYF